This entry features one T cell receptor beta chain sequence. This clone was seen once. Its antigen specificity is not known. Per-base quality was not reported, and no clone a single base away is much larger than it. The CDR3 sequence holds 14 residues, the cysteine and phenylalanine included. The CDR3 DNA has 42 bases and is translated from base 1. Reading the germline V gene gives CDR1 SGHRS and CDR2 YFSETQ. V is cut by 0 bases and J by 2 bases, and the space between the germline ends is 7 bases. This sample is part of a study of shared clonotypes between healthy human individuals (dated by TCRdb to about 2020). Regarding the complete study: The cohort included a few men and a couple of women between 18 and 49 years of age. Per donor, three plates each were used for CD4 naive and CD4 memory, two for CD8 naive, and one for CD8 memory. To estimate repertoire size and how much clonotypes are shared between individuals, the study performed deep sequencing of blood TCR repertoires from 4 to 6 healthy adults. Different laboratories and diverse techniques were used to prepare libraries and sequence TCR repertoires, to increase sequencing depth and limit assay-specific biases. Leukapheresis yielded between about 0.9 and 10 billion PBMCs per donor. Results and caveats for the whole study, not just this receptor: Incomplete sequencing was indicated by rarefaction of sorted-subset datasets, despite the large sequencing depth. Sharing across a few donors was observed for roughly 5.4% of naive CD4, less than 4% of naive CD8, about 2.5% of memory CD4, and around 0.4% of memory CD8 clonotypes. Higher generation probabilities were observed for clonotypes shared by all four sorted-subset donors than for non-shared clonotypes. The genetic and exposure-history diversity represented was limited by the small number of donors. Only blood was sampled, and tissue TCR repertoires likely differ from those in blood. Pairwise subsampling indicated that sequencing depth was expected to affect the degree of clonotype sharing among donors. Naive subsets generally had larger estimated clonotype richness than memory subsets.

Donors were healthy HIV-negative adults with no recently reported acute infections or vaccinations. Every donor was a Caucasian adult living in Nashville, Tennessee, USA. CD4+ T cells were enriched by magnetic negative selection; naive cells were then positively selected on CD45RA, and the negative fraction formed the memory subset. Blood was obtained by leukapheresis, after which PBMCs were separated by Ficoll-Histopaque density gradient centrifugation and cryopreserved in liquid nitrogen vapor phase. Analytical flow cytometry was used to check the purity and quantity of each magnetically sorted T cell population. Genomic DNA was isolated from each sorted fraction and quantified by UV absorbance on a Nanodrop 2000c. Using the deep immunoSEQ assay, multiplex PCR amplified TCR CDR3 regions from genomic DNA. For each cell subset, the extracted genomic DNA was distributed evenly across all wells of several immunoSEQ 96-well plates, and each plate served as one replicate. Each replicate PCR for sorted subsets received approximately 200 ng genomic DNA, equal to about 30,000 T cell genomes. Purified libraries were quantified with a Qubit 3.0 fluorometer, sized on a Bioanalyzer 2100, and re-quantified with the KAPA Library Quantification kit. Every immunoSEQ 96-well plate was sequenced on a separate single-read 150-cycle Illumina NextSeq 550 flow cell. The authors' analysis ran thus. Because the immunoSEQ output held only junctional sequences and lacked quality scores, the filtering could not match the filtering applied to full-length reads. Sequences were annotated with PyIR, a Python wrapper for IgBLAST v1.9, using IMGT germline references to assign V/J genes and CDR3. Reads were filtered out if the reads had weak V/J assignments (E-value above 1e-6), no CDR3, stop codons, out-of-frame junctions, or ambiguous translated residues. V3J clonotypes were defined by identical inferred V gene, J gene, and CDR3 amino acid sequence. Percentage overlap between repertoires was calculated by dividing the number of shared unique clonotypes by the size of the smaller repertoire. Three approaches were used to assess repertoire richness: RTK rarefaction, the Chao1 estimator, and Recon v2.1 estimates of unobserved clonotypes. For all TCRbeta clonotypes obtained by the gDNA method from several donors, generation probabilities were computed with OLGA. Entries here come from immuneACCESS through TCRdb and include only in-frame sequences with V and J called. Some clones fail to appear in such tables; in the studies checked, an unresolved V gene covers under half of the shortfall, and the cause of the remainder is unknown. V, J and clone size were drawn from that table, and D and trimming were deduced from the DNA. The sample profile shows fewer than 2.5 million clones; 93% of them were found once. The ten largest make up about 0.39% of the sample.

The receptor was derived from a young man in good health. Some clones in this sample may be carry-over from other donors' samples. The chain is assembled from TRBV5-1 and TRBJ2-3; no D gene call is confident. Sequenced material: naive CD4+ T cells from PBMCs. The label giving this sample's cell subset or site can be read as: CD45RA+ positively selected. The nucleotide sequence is TGCGCCAGCAGCTTGGAGTCCCACACAGATACGCAGTATTTT. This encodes CASSLESHTDTQYF.